Listed below are T cell receptor beta chains from one sample, sequenced in a study of blood T cell repertoires in COVID-19. The protocol was immunoSEQ multiplex PCR, while the TCRdb copy is restricted to in-frame clones and leaves out a portion. The sample yields about 200,000 clones, around 87% seen once. The sequenced sample was peripheral blood. Receptors originate from a man aged 60 to 75 with acute or convalescent COVID-19. Both conserved end residues are part of each CDR3. A D gene is named only where the DNA matches it firmly. Clone size is stated in some rows and not others, as once, few, many or a class when expanded.

d_gene: -; v_gene: TRBV16; abundance: -; j_gene: TRBJ1-5; CDR3nt: TGTGCCAGCAGCCAATCGCCCCCGAGCCAGCCCCAGCATTTT; CDR3aa: CASSQSPPSQPQHF
d_gene: TRBD1; v_gene: TRBV18; abundance: -; j_gene: TRBJ2-7; CDR3nt: TGTGCCAGCTCACCGGGACAGATTGGCTACGAGCAGTACTTC; CDR3aa: CASSPGQIGYEQYF
d_gene: TRBD1; v_gene: TRBV5-4; abundance: -; j_gene: TRBJ2-7; CDR3nt: TGTGCCAGCGGACAGGCTTCCTACGAGCAGTACTTC; CDR3aa: CASGQASYEQYF
d_gene: -; v_gene: TRBV27; abundance: -; j_gene: TRBJ1-5; CDR3nt: TGTGCCAGCAGTTGGGCCCTGGCGGGGCAGCCCCAGCATTTT; CDR3aa: CASSWALAGQPQHF
d_gene: TRBD1; v_gene: TRBV11-3; abundance: -; j_gene: TRBJ2-4; CDR3nt: TGTGCCAGCAGCTTACGATCAGGGACAGAAAACATTCAGTACTTC; CDR3aa: CASSLRSGTENIQYF
d_gene: TRBD1; v_gene: TRBV2; abundance: -; j_gene: TRBJ1-5; CDR3nt: TGTGCCAGCACTCCAGACAGGGCGCGATATAGCAATCAGCCCCAGCATTTT; CDR3aa: CASTPDRARYSNQPQHF
d_gene: TRBD2; v_gene: TRBV11-3; abundance: -; j_gene: TRBJ2-1; CDR3nt: TGTGCCAGCAGGAGGGGACTAGAAGGTGAGCAGTTCTTC; CDR3aa: CASRRGLEGEQFF
d_gene: TRBD1; v_gene: TRBV6-4; abundance: -; j_gene: TRBJ1-2; CDR3nt: TGTGCCAGCAGTGACAGTACAGGGGTTCAAGTTGGCTACACCTTC; CDR3aa: CASSDSTGVQVGYTF
d_gene: -; v_gene: TRBV19; abundance: -; j_gene: TRBJ1-1; CDR3nt: TGTGCCAGTACCTTCGGGCCCTTGGGGCACACTGAAGCTTTCTTT; CDR3aa: CASTFGPLGHTEAFF
d_gene: -; v_gene: TRBV9; abundance: -; j_gene: TRBJ2-1; CDR3nt: TGTGCCAGCAGCGCCTCGGAGAGCCTAAGGTACAATGAGCAGTTCTTC; CDR3aa: CASSASESLRYNEQFF
d_gene: -; v_gene: TRBV9; abundance: -; j_gene: TRBJ2-5; CDR3nt: TGTGCCAGCAGCGAGGGCCCCGGGGAGCAAGAGACCCAGTACTTC; CDR3aa: CASSEGPGEQETQYF
d_gene: -; v_gene: TRBV6-1; abundance: few; j_gene: TRBJ2-7; CDR3nt: TGTGCCAGCAGTGAAGGGCACGGGGTGTCCAACGACGAGCAGTACTTC; CDR3aa: CASSEGHGVSNDEQYF
d_gene: TRBD1; v_gene: TRBV6-6; abundance: -; j_gene: TRBJ1-6; CDR3nt: TGTGCCAGCAGTTATTCGGGACAGGGGGGGTCGGCACCCCTCCACTTT; CDR3aa: CASSYSGQGGSAPLHF
d_gene: TRBD1; v_gene: TRBV7-2; abundance: -; j_gene: TRBJ1-5; CDR3nt: TGTGCCAGCAGCCCCGGATGGGGACAGAGTAATCAGCCCCAGCATTTT; CDR3aa: CASSPGWGQSNQPQHF
d_gene: -; v_gene: TRBV7-8; abundance: -; j_gene: TRBJ2-7; CDR3nt: TGTGCCAGCAGCTTATCTGGCGGCTACGAGCAGTACTTC; CDR3aa: CASSLSGGYEQYF
d_gene: -; v_gene: TRBV5-5; abundance: -; j_gene: TRBJ2-7; CDR3nt: TGTGCCAGCAACTCTTTGGGGCAGAACCTATACTTCAGCTCCTACGAGCAGTACTTC; CDR3aa: CASNSLGQNLYFSSYEQYF
d_gene: TRBD1; v_gene: TRBV7-2; abundance: -; j_gene: TRBJ2-4; CDR3nt: TGTGCCAGCAGCTTAGACGGGACAGCAAAAAACATTCAGTACTTC; CDR3aa: CASSLDGTAKNIQYF
d_gene: TRBD2; v_gene: TRBV4-1; abundance: -; j_gene: TRBJ2-5; CDR3nt: TGCGCCAGCCGCACGGGACTAGCGGGGCACCAAGAGACCCAGTACTTC; CDR3aa: CASRTGLAGHQETQYF
d_gene: -; v_gene: TRBV12-1; abundance: -; j_gene: TRBJ2-5; CDR3nt: TGTGCCAGCAGCTCCCTAGCGGGGGGGGGTCAAGAGACCCAGTACTTC; CDR3aa: CASSSLAGGGQETQYF
d_gene: -; v_gene: TRBV5-1; abundance: -; j_gene: TRBJ1-2; CDR3nt: TGCGCCAGCAGCTTGGATCGCGGGAACTATGGCTACACCTTC; CDR3aa: CASSLDRGNYGYTF
d_gene: -; v_gene: TRBV2; abundance: few; j_gene: TRBJ1-2; CDR3nt: TGTGCCAGCAGTGGTGACAGCTATGGCTACACCTTC; CDR3aa: CASSGDSYGYTF
d_gene: TRBD2; v_gene: TRBV10-3; abundance: -; j_gene: TRBJ2-7; CDR3nt: TGTGCCATCAGTCCCGGGACTAGCGGGGTTAACGAGCAGTACTTC; CDR3aa: CAISPGTSGVNEQYF
d_gene: -; v_gene: TRBV4-3; abundance: -; j_gene: TRBJ1-4; CDR3nt: TGCGCCAGCAGCCCTCACGAGGGGGCAACTAATGAAAAACTGTTTTTT; CDR3aa: CASSPHEGATNEKLFF
d_gene: -; v_gene: TRBV28; abundance: -; j_gene: TRBJ1-3; CDR3nt: TGTGCCAGCAGTTTATGGGGCGTCGCCTCTGGAAACACCATATATTTT; CDR3aa: CASSLWGVASGNTIYF
d_gene: -; v_gene: TRBV4-1; abundance: -; j_gene: TRBJ1-1; CDR3nt: TGCGCCAGCGCCCCCCTGAACCAGGGATTTTTGATTGAAGCTTTCTTT; CDR3aa: CASAPLNQGFLIEAFF
d_gene: TRBD1; v_gene: TRBV15; abundance: -; j_gene: TRBJ2-7; CDR3nt: TGTGCCACTAAGCTAGCCCAGGGGGTGATAGGCGAGCAGTACTTC; CDR3aa: CATKLAQGVIGEQYF
d_gene: -; v_gene: TRBV5-4; abundance: once; j_gene: TRBJ2-5; CDR3nt: TGTGCCAGCAGCTTGGGGACAGCGCAAGAGACCCAGTACTTC; CDR3aa: CASSLGTAQETQYF
d_gene: TRBD1; v_gene: TRBV11-2; abundance: -; j_gene: TRBJ1-1; CDR3nt: TGTGCCAGCAGCCGGCACCCGGGACAGTTGAACACTGAAGCTTTCTTT; CDR3aa: CASSRHPGQLNTEAFF
d_gene: -; v_gene: TRBV19; abundance: few; j_gene: TRBJ1-5; CDR3nt: TGTGCCAGTAGTATCCGGGGTCAGCCCCAGCATTTT; CDR3aa: CASSIRGQPQHF
d_gene: -; v_gene: TRBV9; abundance: -; j_gene: TRBJ1-2; CDR3nt: TGTGCCAGCAGCGTAGATCAGAAATTGTATGGCTACACCTTC; CDR3aa: CASSVDQKLYGYTF
d_gene: -; v_gene: TRBV6-5; abundance: -; j_gene: TRBJ2-1; CDR3nt: TGTGCCGGAGGGACAACTCCGGGGGGTGAGCAGTTCTTC; CDR3aa: CAGGTTPGGEQFF
d_gene: -; v_gene: TRBV10-3; abundance: -; j_gene: TRBJ2-2; CDR3nt: TGTGCCATCAGAGACACGGCGAACACCGGGGAGCTGTTTTTT; CDR3aa: CAIRDTANTGELFF
d_gene: TRBD1; v_gene: TRBV6-2/TRBV6-3; abundance: once; j_gene: TRBJ2-1; CDR3nt: TGTGCCAGCAGTTACGTCGGGGGCAGGGGGCCTCTCACGGGGCAGTTCTTC; CDR3aa: CASSYVGGRGPLTGQFF